The 26 T cell receptor beta chains below all came from one sample that was sequenced in a study of early T cells in non-severe SARS-CoV-2 infection (dated by TCRdb to the early 2020s). The library relied on 5' RACE. TCRdb lists the instrument as NextSeq 500. TCRdb reworked the public reads: Q25 trimming with fastp, MiXCR clone assembly, productive beta chains retained. All rows with the same CDR3 protein become a single entry with the most common DNA and genes. A total of 50,000 or so distinct CDR3 sequences appear in this sample, roughly 13% of them only once. Roughly 10% of the sample is held by the ten biggest clonotypes. The source material was whole blood. The receptors were sampled from an adult who was a healthcare worker with PCR-confirmed SARS-CoV-2 infection or an uninfected control (not recorded which).

This clonotype was counted ten times or more. The chain couples TRBV9 to TRBJ2-1; 13 bases are shared with TRBD2. The CDR3 covers 15 residues. Germline V gene sequence: CDR1 SGDLS, CDR2 YYNGEE. V shed 0 bases and J 10 bases; nucleotides not matched to a gene: 4. The CDR3 DNA is TGTGCCAGCAGCGTAGAACTAGCGGGGGGGTTCGAGCAGTTCTTC. This encodes CASSVELAGGFEQFF.

The genes are TRBV6-5 and TRBJ2-5; tentatively, D is TRBD1 (5 bases). CDR3 size: 16 residues. Germline V gene lookup returns CDR1 MNHEY and CDR2 SVGAGI. The V end lost 0 bases, the J end lost 3 bases, and 14 bases lay between the germline ends. Written as DNA, the CDR3 is TGTGCCAGCAGTTACTCGACGCGAGACAGAAAAGAGACCCAGTACTTC. This sequence encodes CASSYSTRDRKETQYF.

This clonotype was picked up many times. The chain carries TRBV7-2 and TRBJ2-1; D is ambiguous. Germline V gives CDR1 SGHTA, CDR2 FQGNSA. CDR3 length: 14 residues. V lost 1 base to trimming and J lost 4 bases, with 8 bases between them. CDR3 sequence: CASSLVQAYNEQFF. CDR3 sequence (DNA): TGTGCCAGCAGCTTAGTGCAGGCTTACAATGAGCAGTTCTTC.

There are many counts of this clonotype. The gene calls are TRBV12-3 or TRBV12-4 and TRBJ2-3; a weak D match, TRBD2 (6 bases). The CDR3 is made up of 15 amino acids. Trimming removed 2 bases from V and 3 bases from J, with 12 bases in between. The CDR3 region has the DNA TGTGCCAGCAGTTTAAAGGCGGGGAGGACAGATACGCAGTATTTT. Its protein product is CASSLKAGRTDTQYF.

This clonotype came up a few times. The gene calls are TRBV29-1 and TRBJ1-1; the match to TRBD1 covers 7 bases. Germline CDR1 reads SQVTM; CDR2 reads ANQGSEA. CDR3 length: 12 residues. The CDR3 loop is CTGGREGTEAFF. CDR3 DNA sequence: TGCACAGGGGGTAGGGAAGGAACTGAAGCTTTCTTT.

The V gene is TRBV12-3 or TRBV12-4, the J gene TRBJ1-1; D is undetermined. The CDR3 spans 14 residues. Trimming took off 7 bases at V and 8 bases at J, with 20 bases between the two ends. Written as DNA, the CDR3 is TGTGCCAGCACCACGAGGGAGCTACGGTCGGAAGCTTTCTTT. This encodes CASTTRELRSEAFF.

This clonotype occurred many times. V is TRBV20-1 and J is TRBJ2-3; D unresolved. Trimming took off 6 bases at V and 5 bases at J, with 15 bases between the two ends. The CDR3 sequence is 13 residues long. CDR1 is DFQATT and CDR2 is SNEGSKA in the germline V gene (reference sequence). CDR3 amino acids: CSAQPGTLDTQYF. As DNA, the CDR3 is TGCAGTGCCCAACCTGGCACCTTAGATACGCAGTATTTT.

The rearrangement links TRBV10-3 to TRBJ2-1; no definite D call. V was trimmed by 2 bases and J by 4 bases, leaving 6 bases between them. There are 13 residues in the CDR3. Germline CDR1 ENHRY, CDR2 SYGVKD. This CDR3 is CAISEENYNEQFF. For the CDR3, the DNA is TGTGCCATCAGTGAGGAGAATTACAATGAGCAGTTCTTC.

This clonotype has just a few counts. This chain uses TRBV7-9 with TRBJ2-2; the D is unclear. Trimming took 5 bases from V and 0 from J, leaving 10 bases between them. The germline V gene encodes CDR1 SEHNR and CDR2 FQNEAQ (reference sequence). The CDR3 is 15 residues long. The CDR3 nucleotides are TGTGCCAGCAGCCCAAGGGCAGCGAACACCGGGGAGCTGTTTTTT. Translating it yields CASSPRAANTGELFF.

This CDR3 reads CASSLVQGNYGYTF. The CDR3 DNA follows: TGTGCCAGCAGCTTGGTTCAGGGCAACTATGGCTACACCTTC. The rearrangement joins TRBV7-8 to TRBJ1-2; possible D gene TRBD1, 5 bases. Germline CDR1 SGHVS, CDR2 FQNEAQ. CDR3 size: 14 residues. V lost 3 bases, J lost 2 bases, and 10 bases lay in between. Full variable domain (missing parts from reference TRBV7-8 and TRBJ1-2): GAGVSQSPRYKVAKRGQDVALRCDPISGHVSLFWYQQALGQGPEFLTYFQNEAQLDKSGLPSDRFFAERPEGSVSTLKIQRTQQEDSAVYLCASSLVQGNYGYTFGSGTRLTVV.

This clonotype was counted at least ten times. The gene calls are TRBV10-3 and TRBJ2-7, with TRBD2 as a possible D gene (5 bases). The CDR3 consists of 13 residues. Per germline, CDR1 ENHRY and CDR2 SYGVKD. V was clipped by 6 bases and J by 0 bases, with 9 bases between them. The CDR3 DNA reads as TGTGCCATCAGGGGAGACCACTCCTACGAGCAGTACTTC. This gives the protein CAIRGDHSYEQYF.

This clonotype was counted many times. This sequence joins TRBV7-3 and TRBJ2-3; TRBD1 agrees at 11 bases. This CDR3 is built from 16 residues. From germline, CDR1 is SGHTA and CDR2 FQGTGA. Unmatched junction bases numbered 6, after V lost 2 bases and J lost 5 bases. CDR3 sequence: CASSLDGQGAGDTQYF. The CDR3 coding sequence is TGTGCCAGCAGCTTAGATGGACAGGGGGCGGGAGATACGCAGTATTTT.

This clonotype occurred many times. This chain links TRBV28 with TRBJ2-7; possibly TRBD2 for D (5 bases). The CDR3 has 15 residues. The V end was cut by 5 bases, the J end by 2 bases, with 16 bases between. CDR1 MDHEN and CDR2 SYDVKM come from the germline V gene. CDR3 amino acids: CASSPPGLATYEQYF. As DNA, the CDR3 is TGTGCCAGCAGTCCCCCCGGACTGGCTACCTACGAGCAGTACTTC.

The V and J genes are TRBV7-9 and TRBJ2-7; TRBD1 might be the D (7 bases). The V end lost 5 bases, the J end lost 6 bases, and 17 bases lay between the germline ends. The CDR3 covers 14 residues. In germline, CDR1 is SEHNR, CDR2 FQNEAQ (reference sequence). CDR3 bases: TGTGCCAGCAGCCGCCCGAGTCAGGGGGGCGAGCAGTACTTC. It yields the protein CASSRPSQGGEQYF. Together with reference TRBV7-9 and TRBJ2-7, the CDR3 gives the full variable domain: DTGVSQNPRHKITKRGQNVTFRCDPISEHNRLYWYRQTLGQGPEFLTYFQNEAQLEKSRLLSDRFSAERPKGSFSTLEIQRTEQGDSAMYLCASSRPSQGGEQYFGPGTRLTVT.

This clonotype was found many times. V usage is TRBV3-1 and J usage is TRBJ2-3; 12 bases are shared with TRBD2. Germline V gene data show CDR1 as LGHDT and CDR2 as YNNKEL (reference sequence). V gave up 6 bases and J gave up 7 bases; unmatched junction bases: 5. The CDR3 is 14 residues long. The CDR3 protein is CASRPSGRGNTQYF. CDR3 nucleotide sequence: TGTGCCAGCAGGCCTAGCGGGAGGGGAAATACGCAGTATTTT.

On this clonotype: A much more abundant neighbour one base away suggests this may be a read error. This sequence joins TRBV24-1 and TRBJ2-1; the D is unclear. Germline CDR1 reads KGHDR; CDR2 reads SFDVKD. The CDR3 has 15 residues. This CDR3 is CATSDTAASYNVQFF. CDR3 nucleotide sequence: TGTGCCACCAGTGATACGGCGGCCTCCTACAATGTGCAGTTCTTC.

The V and J genes are TRBV2 and TRBJ1-2; D is unresolved. This CDR3 is built from 12 residues. In germline, CDR1 is SNHLY, CDR2 FYNNEI. Between the trimmed V and J ends, which lost 2 bases and 6 bases, there was a span of 7 bases. The CDR3 loop is CASSETPNGYTF. The CDR3 coding sequence is TGTGCCAGCAGTGAAACCCCGAATGGCTACACCTTC.

This clonotype was seen a handful of times. This sequence joins TRBV5-1 and TRBJ2-7; D is perhaps TRBD2 (6 bases). The V gene's germline CDR1 is SGHRS and CDR2 YFSETQ. V dropped 3 bases and J dropped 2 bases, with 15 bases sitting between them. The CDR3 covers 15 residues. The DNA of the CDR3 is TGCGCCAGCAGCTCGGGTTTGACGGGAGCCTACGAGCAGTACTTC. The encoded protein is CASSSGLTGAYEQYF. The variable domain in full, with the rest retrieved from reference TRBV5-1 and TRBJ2-7, is KAGVTQTPRYLIKTRGQQVTLSCSPISGHRSVSWYQQTPGQGLQFLFEYFSETQRNKGNFPGRFSGRQFSNSRSEMNVSTLELGDSALYLCASSSGLTGAYEQYFGPGTRLTVT.

In its sample, this clonotype was seen many times. This rearrangement joins TRBV3-1 to TRBJ2-3, with unresolved D. Trimming stripped 0 bases from V and 0 bases from J, with 10 bases between. Per the germline V gene, CDR1 is LGHDT and CDR2 is YNNKEL (reference sequence). The CDR3 runs 16 residues. In DNA, the CDR3 is TGTGCCAGCAGCCAAGAGGGCTCAGCTAGCACAGATACGCAGTATTTT. Its protein is CASSQEGSASTDTQYF.

This clonotype has ten or more counts. The chain joins TRBV3-1 to TRBJ1-2, with D uncertain. V lost 5 bases and J lost 5, with 15 bases in between. The CDR3 covers 14 residues. From germline, CDR1 is LGHDT and CDR2 YNNKEL (reference sequence). In DNA, the CDR3 is TGTGCCAGCAGCGGACGTCCGAAACTTTATGGCTACACCTTC. Translation: CASSGRPKLYGYTF.

This clonotype was seen ten or more times. The chain employs TRBV7-9 and TRBJ2-7, with TRBD1 identical over 8 bases. CDR1 and CDR2 (germline): SEHNR, FQNEAQ (reference sequence). The CDR3 is 17 amino acids. V lost 1 base to trimming and J lost 6 bases; unmatched junction nucleotides: 14. CDR3 DNA sequence: TGTGCCAGCAGCTTAGAGAAGGGCGGACAGGGTCAAGGCGAGCAGTACTTC. Translating it yields CASSLEKGGQGQGEQYF.

This clonotype appeared a few times. The V call is TRBV9, the J call TRBJ1-1; D is undetermined. Trimming left V 4 bases short and J 3 bases short, with 16 bases between. The CDR3 is 15 amino acids. Germline V lookup: CDR1 SGDLS, CDR2 YYNGEE. The CDR3 reads CASSPYFGGYTEAFF. The CDR3 nucleotides read TGTGCCAGCAGCCCTTATTTCGGCGGCTACACTGAAGCTTTCTTT.

The rearrangement joins TRBV2 to TRBJ2-3, with a possible D match to TRBD2 (6 bases). There are 14 residues in the CDR3. V lost 5 bases, J lost 6 bases, and 15 bases lay in between. Germline CDR1 SNHLY, CDR2 FYNNEI. CDR3 residues: CASSSTSTPDTQYF. In DNA, the CDR3 is TGTGCCAGCAGTTCTACTAGCACCCCCGATACGCAGTATTTT.

This clonotype was detected many times. V usage is TRBV2 and J usage is TRBJ1-2; tentatively, D is TRBD1 (5 bases). V was pared by 7 bases and J by 4 bases, with 16 bases between. The CDR3 runs to 14 residues. From germline, CDR1 is SNHLY and CDR2 FYNNEI. CDR3: CASNRDGPTYGYTF. CDR3 nucleotides: TGTGCCAGCAACCGGGACGGACCGACCTATGGCTACACCTTC.

V usage is TRBV29-1 and J usage is TRBJ2-7, with 7 nucleotides matching TRBD2. This CDR3 spans 13 amino acids. The germline V gene has CDR1 SQVTM and CDR2 ANQGSEA. V was pared by 6 bases and J by 6 bases, with 11 bases of the junction left unmatched. In nucleotides, the CDR3 is TGCAGCGTCGCGCCAAGGGAGGGATCCGAGCAGTACTTC. Amino acid sequence: CSVAPREGSEQYF.

The rearrangement joins TRBV20-1 to TRBJ1-2, with a tentative D call TRBD1 (5 bases). The V gene's germline CDR1 is DFQATT and CDR2 SNEGSKA (reference sequence). The CDR3 spans 13 residues. V was pared by 5 bases and J by 4 bases, with 14 bases between. DNA of the CDR3: TGCAGTGCTCATACAGGAAACCTCTATGGCTACACCTTC. This gives the protein CSAHTGNLYGYTF.